This T cell receptor beta chain was documented in a study of cytomegalovirus exposure and HLA in healthy donors. Study conclusions and caveats: TCR beta V segments were, for the most part, productive about 87% or about 30% of the time in an earlier analysis. The classifier, whose performance was assessed in both the original and validation cohorts, reportedly diagnosed cytomegalovirus status with high specificity and sensitivity.

Both 60 Vbeta primers and 13 Jbeta primers went into the PCR. As handled by the study authors: A later analysis tallied approximately 78 million unique TCR beta chains, around 10 million of them shared. Sequencing used immunoSEQ multiplex PCR; TCRdb keeps in-frame clones, though not all of them. That table furnishes V, J and clone size, whereas the DNA furnished D and trimming. The sample shows about 160,000 clones, around 75% of them seen only once. A word on this clone: Its antigen remains unidentified.

Germline V gene data show CDR1 as MNHNS and CDR2 as SASEGT. The ends were cut back, 6 bases at V and 5 bases at J, with 7 bases in the middle. The CDR3 length is 11 residues. This sequence originates from a woman between 50 and 59 years old in good health and CMV-seropositive. J is TRBJ1-2 and V is TRBV6-1; D not certain. The sample consisted of PBMCs. The CDR3 region is CASRYGYGYTF. CDR3 bases: TGTGCCAGCAGGTACGGGTATGGCTACACCTTC.